This is a list of T cell receptor beta chains from one sample in a study of T cells in Graves' hyperthyroidism and ophthalmopathy. TCRdb itself ran the multiplex PCR reads through MiXCR, one entry per CDR3 protein. The sample has 450,000 to 600,000 distinct CDR3 sequences, about 20% seen once. The specimen was blood. These receptors all come from a man in his forties or fifties with Graves' ophthalmopathy. Each CDR3 is given with its conserved first and last residue. The order of the fields is V gene, clone size, D gene, J gene, CDR3 DNA, CDR3 protein. A D gene is named only where the DNA matches it firmly. The listing skips clone size in some rows; elsewhere it reads once, few, many or a size class.

v_gene: TRBV20-1; abundance: many; d_gene: NA; j_gene: TRBJ2-1; CDR3nt: TGCAGTGCTAACAGGAGGATCAGTGAGCAGTTCTTC; CDR3aa: CSANRRISEQFF
v_gene: TRBV6-1; abundance: NA; d_gene: NA; j_gene: TRBJ1-1; CDR3nt: TGTGCCAGCATCGACCGGGGGAGGGCTGAAGCTTTCTTT; CDR3aa: CASIDRGRAEAFF
v_gene: TRBV19; abundance: NA; d_gene: NA; j_gene: TRBJ1-1; CDR3nt: TGTGCCAGTAGTATAGCTGGAGGGATGAACACTGAAGCTTTCTTT; CDR3aa: CASSIAGGMNTEAFF
v_gene: TRBV5-1; abundance: NA; d_gene: NA; j_gene: TRBJ2-5; CDR3nt: TGCGCCAGCAGCTTGAACGGGTACCAAGAGACCCAGTACTTC; CDR3aa: CASSLNGYQETQYF
v_gene: TRBV10-3; abundance: many; d_gene: TRBD1; j_gene: TRBJ2-1; CDR3nt: TGTGCCATAGGACAGGGGAAGGTAACGTACAATGAGCAGTTCTTC; CDR3aa: CAIGQGKVTYNEQFF
v_gene: TRBV28; abundance: NA; d_gene: TRBD1; j_gene: TRBJ1-6; CDR3nt: TGTGCCAGCAGTTTACCGACAGGGATCCCCTATAATTCACCCCTCCACTTT; CDR3aa: CASSLPTGIPYNSPLHF
v_gene: TRBV6-1; abundance: many; d_gene: TRBD1; j_gene: TRBJ1-1; CDR3nt: TGTGCCAGCAGCAAACAGGGGGGCCTGAACACTGAAGCTTTCTTT; CDR3aa: CASSKQGGLNTEAFF
v_gene: TRBV30; abundance: NA; d_gene: NA; j_gene: TRBJ2-3; CDR3nt: TGTGCCTGGGATACAGGGATGGAGCAGTATTTT; CDR3aa: CAWDTGMEQYF
v_gene: TRBV28; abundance: few; d_gene: NA; j_gene: TRBJ1-1; CDR3nt: TGTGCCAGCAGTCCCAGGGGCTATAAAGCTTTCTTT; CDR3aa: CASSPRGYKAFF
v_gene: TRBV12-3/TRBV12-4; abundance: many; d_gene: NA; j_gene: TRBJ1-6; CDR3nt: TGTGCCAGCCGCTGGGGCCCCTATACACCCCTCCACTTT; CDR3aa: CASRWGPYTPLHF
v_gene: TRBV7-8; abundance: many; d_gene: NA; j_gene: TRBJ2-2; CDR3nt: TGTGCCAGCAGCTTAGCGCCCGAGGTGCGCATAGTGAACACCGGGGAGCTGTTTTTT; CDR3aa: CASSLAPEVRIVNTGELFF
v_gene: TRBV5-4; abundance: many; d_gene: NA; j_gene: TRBJ2-3; CDR3nt: TGTGCCAGCAGCTTAGAAGGAGATACGCAGTATTTT; CDR3aa: CASSLEGDTQYF
v_gene: TRBV2; abundance: many; d_gene: TRBD2; j_gene: TRBJ2-7; CDR3nt: TGTGCCAGCTCTCTAGGCGGGAGGTCCTACGAGCAGTACTTC; CDR3aa: CASSLGGRSYEQYF
v_gene: TRBV2; abundance: many; d_gene: NA; j_gene: TRBJ1-5; CDR3nt: TGTGCCAGCAGTGAGGGAACTTTTAGCAATCAGCCCCAGCATTTT; CDR3aa: CASSEGTFSNQPQHF
v_gene: TRBV9; abundance: few; d_gene: TRBD1; j_gene: TRBJ2-5; CDR3nt: TGTGCCAGCAGCGTAGGGGGACAGAAGAAAGAGACCCAGTACTTC; CDR3aa: CASSVGGQKKETQYF
v_gene: TRBV9; abundance: many; d_gene: TRBD2; j_gene: TRBJ2-1; CDR3nt: TGTGCCAGCAGCGTAGGGGGAGCGGGAGTCGGCAATGAGCAGTTCTTC; CDR3aa: CASSVGGAGVGNEQFF
v_gene: TRBV10-2; abundance: NA; d_gene: NA; j_gene: TRBJ1-2; CDR3nt: TGCGCCAGCAGTGAGTATCCGGGTACGGACTATGGCTACACCTTC; CDR3aa: CASSEYPGTDYGYTF
v_gene: TRBV12-3/TRBV12-4; abundance: few; d_gene: NA; j_gene: TRBJ1-4; CDR3nt: TGTGCCAGCAGTTTCGTTGCAACTAATGAAAAACTGTTTTTT; CDR3aa: CASSFVATNEKLFF
v_gene: TRBV5-6; abundance: NA; d_gene: TRBD1; j_gene: TRBJ1-2; CDR3nt: TGTGCCAGCAGCTTAGGGACAGACTGGACCTTC; CDR3aa: CASSLGTDWTF
v_gene: TRBV5-5; abundance: NA; d_gene: TRBD1; j_gene: TRBJ1-5; CDR3nt: TGTGCCAGCAGCTTGCTGACAGGGAGTTTTCAGCCCCAGCATTTT; CDR3aa: CASSLLTGSFQPQHF
v_gene: TRBV27; abundance: many; d_gene: NA; j_gene: TRBJ1-5; CDR3nt: TGTGCCAGCAGTTCCGGGACCCCCATCCCAGGTCCCCAGCATTTT; CDR3aa: CASSSGTPIPGPQHF
v_gene: TRBV27; abundance: few; d_gene: NA; j_gene: TRBJ1-2; CDR3nt: TGTGCCAGCCGTGACAGTTTCTATGGCTACACCTTC; CDR3aa: CASRDSFYGYTF
v_gene: TRBV24-1; abundance: NA; d_gene: NA; j_gene: TRBJ2-1; CDR3nt: TGTGCCACCAGTGGCCTCGTCGCGGGGGCGGTCTATGAGCAGTTCTTC; CDR3aa: CATSGLVAGAVYEQFF
v_gene: TRBV28; abundance: few; d_gene: NA; j_gene: TRBJ2-6; CDR3nt: TGTGCCAGCAGTTTATTCGGTGTAGCTGGGGCCAACGTCCTGACTTTC; CDR3aa: CASSLFGVAGANVLTF
v_gene: TRBV11-2; abundance: NA; d_gene: NA; j_gene: TRBJ2-3; CDR3nt: TGCGCCAGCAGCCCTCAGGGATCGGGGAGCACAGATACGCGGTATTTT; CDR3aa: CASSPQGSGSTDTRYF
v_gene: TRBV20-1; abundance: many; d_gene: NA; j_gene: TRBJ2-7; CDR3nt: TGCAGTGCTAGTTTCGGTTCCTACGAGCAGTACTTC; CDR3aa: CSASFGSYEQYF
v_gene: TRBV18; abundance: few; d_gene: NA; j_gene: TRBJ2-3; CDR3nt: TGTGCCAGCTCACCAGTTTCAGGGCAAGATACGCAGTATTTT; CDR3aa: CASSPVSGQDTQYF
v_gene: TRBV30; abundance: few; d_gene: TRBD2; j_gene: TRBJ2-2; CDR3nt: TGTGCCTGGATACCCCCGACTAGCGGGAGGGCCACCGGGGAGCTGTTTTTT; CDR3aa: CAWIPPTSGRATGELFF
v_gene: TRBV5-1; abundance: many; d_gene: NA; j_gene: TRBJ2-1; CDR3nt: TGCGCCAGCAGCTTCAGTAACAATGAGCAGTTCTTC; CDR3aa: CASSFSNNEQFF
v_gene: TRBV19; abundance: few; d_gene: NA; j_gene: TRBJ2-2; CDR3nt: TGTGCCAGTACGAGTGGCGTCCGTAACACCGGGGAGCTGTTTTTT; CDR3aa: CASTSGVRNTGELFF
v_gene: TRBV6-1; abundance: few; d_gene: NA; j_gene: TRBJ1-4; CDR3nt: TGTGCCAGCAGTGAGACATTGCCTAATGAAAAACTGTTTTTT; CDR3aa: CASSETLPNEKLFF
v_gene: TRBV20-1; abundance: NA; d_gene: NA; j_gene: TRBJ1-6; CDR3nt: TGCAGTGCAAAATCCGGGACGAGCTCCTATAATTCACCCCTCCACTTT; CDR3aa: CSAKSGTSSYNSPLHF
v_gene: TRBV5-4; abundance: NA; d_gene: NA; j_gene: TRBJ2-5; CDR3nt: TGTGCCAGCAGCTTGCTGGGGGGTAAAGAGACCCAGTACTTC; CDR3aa: CASSLLGGKETQYF
v_gene: TRBV5-1; abundance: few; d_gene: NA; j_gene: TRBJ2-3; CDR3nt: TGTGCCAGCAGTACCACTAGCACAGATACGCAGTATTTT; CDR3aa: CASSTTSTDTQYF
v_gene: TRBV7-8; abundance: NA; d_gene: TRBD2; j_gene: TRBJ2-4; CDR3nt: TGTGCCAGCACCAAGGGGAGTAGCGGGAGGAATAAACTAGCCAAAAACATTCAGTACTTC; CDR3aa: CASTKGSSGRNKLAKNIQYF
v_gene: TRBV12-3/TRBV12-4; abundance: few; d_gene: TRBD2; j_gene: TRBJ2-1; CDR3nt: TGTGCCAGCAGACAAGGCGGGGGGGCCAATGAGCAGTTCTTC; CDR3aa: CASRQGGGANEQFF
v_gene: TRBV18; abundance: NA; d_gene: TRBD1; j_gene: TRBJ2-7; CDR3nt: TGTGCCAGCTCACCATCCGGGCAGGGGGCAGGGGAACAGTACTTC; CDR3aa: CASSPSGQGAGEQYF
v_gene: TRBV12-3/TRBV12-4; abundance: NA; d_gene: TRBD2; j_gene: TRBJ2-5; CDR3nt: TGTGCCAGCAGCCCGGGACTAGCGGGGGGGGAAGGAGAGACCCAGTACTTC; CDR3aa: CASSPGLAGGEGETQYF
v_gene: TRBV7-8; abundance: few; d_gene: TRBD1; j_gene: TRBJ1-2; CDR3nt: TGTGCCAACAGCACTGGACAGGGGGAGCCCGGCTACACCTTC; CDR3aa: CANSTGQGEPGYTF
v_gene: TRBV2; abundance: many; d_gene: NA; j_gene: TRBJ1-1; CDR3nt: TGTGCCAGCGAGGATAACGAAGCTTTCTTT; CDR3aa: CASEDNEAFF
v_gene: TRBV6-2/TRBV6-3; abundance: many; d_gene: TRBD2; j_gene: TRBJ2-7; CDR3nt: TGTGCCAGCAGCACTAGCGGACTCTACGAGCAGTACTTC; CDR3aa: CASSTSGLYEQYF
v_gene: TRBV12-3/TRBV12-4; abundance: many; d_gene: NA; j_gene: TRBJ2-5; CDR3nt: TGTGCCAGCAGTCCGGCCAACTGGCGAGAGGAGACCCAGTACTTC; CDR3aa: CASSPANWREETQYF
v_gene: TRBV4-1; abundance: NA; d_gene: NA; j_gene: TRBJ2-4; CDR3nt: TGCGCCAGCAGCCAAGATCTGGGGCCGATTACCAACATTCAGTACTTC; CDR3aa: CASSQDLGPITNIQYF
v_gene: TRBV20-1; abundance: NA; d_gene: NA; j_gene: TRBJ1-2; CDR3nt: TGCAGTGCCCAGGAAAGGACGAGAAGCGCTAACTATGGCTACACCTTC; CDR3aa: CSAQERTRSANYGYTF
v_gene: TRBV12-3/TRBV12-4; abundance: NA; d_gene: TRBD2; j_gene: TRBJ2-7; CDR3nt: TGTGCCAGCAGATTCGGACTAGCGGGATACGGGCAGTACTTC; CDR3aa: CASRFGLAGYGQYF
v_gene: TRBV2; abundance: many; d_gene: TRBD1; j_gene: TRBJ2-2; CDR3nt: TGTGCCAGCACCCCGACAGGGCCCACCGGGGAGCTGTTTTTT; CDR3aa: CASTPTGPTGELFF
v_gene: TRBV10-3; abundance: NA; d_gene: NA; j_gene: TRBJ2-7; CDR3nt: TGTGCCATCAGTGTGCAGGGAGTAAGCTCCTACGAGCAGTACTTC; CDR3aa: CAISVQGVSSYEQYF